The present entry profiles one T cell receptor (beta chain) with its context. Its antigen remains unidentified. The data are from a study of Ad26.COV2.S vaccination and SARS-CoV-2 variants. Study-wide results and limits: It is possible that the TCR breadth and depth analyses underestimated the total T cell responses.

Regarding treatment: approximately 18 received Ad26.COV2.S at low or high dose, single or two shots; 5 received placebo; per-sample allocation not given. On day 63 after the first injection, vaccine and placebo recipients gave samples. The assay was immunoSEQ multiplex PCR, and TCRdb's table has in-frame clones only and misses some. The sample holds 300,000 to 400,000 clones, 86% seen once. The CDR3 runs 13 residues. From germline, CDR1 is SQVTM and CDR2 ANQGSEA. V was cut by 8 bases and J by 6 bases, with 17 bases left in between. The sample consisted of peripheral blood, taken in a trial of Ad26.COV2.S vaccine versus placebo. The receptor comes from a person between 18 and 65 years old who received the Ad26.COV2.S COVID-19 vaccine or a placebo. This chain joins TRBV29-1 and TRBJ1-5; D remains unclear. CDR3 DNA: TGCAGCTTCCAGATGGGCGAATCTCAGCCCCAGCATTTT. Translation gives CSFQMGESQPQHF.